The rows below give T cell receptor beta chains drawn from one sample of a study of control samples from healthy donors and cancer patients. TCRdb's table, derived via immunoSEQ multiplex PCR, lists solely in-frame clones and lacks some. The profile covers fewer than 200,000 clones, with approximately 90% appearing a single time and roughly 1.5% taken by the ten largest. Sequences were obtained from blood. The receptor source for this set is a man aged 30 to 39 in good health. Each CDR3 is given with its conserved first and last residue. Fields, in order: CDR3 DNA, CDR3 protein, V gene, J gene, clone size, D gene. D genes are given only for firm matches. Clone size is stated in some rows and not others, as once, few, many or a class when expanded.

DNA: TGTGCCAGCAGCTCAGGGACAGGAAATGAGCAGTTCTTC; CDR3: CASSSGTGNEQFF; V: TRBV9; J: TRBJ2-1; size: -; D: TRBD1
DNA: TGTGCCAGCAATCGACAGGGGATCGGGGAGACCCAGTACTTC; CDR3: CASNRQGIGETQYF; V: TRBV6-5; J: TRBJ2-5; size: -; D: TRBD1
DNA: TGTGCCAGTAGTATAGAGAGGGCGGCCGGGGAGCTGTTTTTT; CDR3: CASSIERAAGELFF; V: TRBV19; J: TRBJ2-2; size: -; D: -
DNA: TGTGCCAGCAGTTACCCCCCGGGACAGGGCATCCATGAGCAGTTCTTC; CDR3: CASSYPPGQGIHEQFF; V: TRBV6-5; J: TRBJ2-1; size: -; D: TRBD1
DNA: TGTGCCAGCAGTGAACAAGGGGTAGCTAACTATGGCTACACCTTC; CDR3: CASSEQGVANYGYTF; V: TRBV6-1; J: TRBJ1-2; size: -; D: -
DNA: TGTGCCAGCAGCCCCTTAATTTCCTCTGGAAACACCATATATTTT; CDR3: CASSPLISSGNTIYF; V: TRBV3-1/TRBV3-2; J: TRBJ1-3; size: few; D: -
DNA: TGTGCCAGCAGCGTAGGGGGGGAGCTGGGCTACGAGCAGTACTTC; CDR3: CASSVGGELGYEQYF; V: TRBV9; J: TRBJ2-7; size: -; D: -
DNA: TGTGCCAGCAGACAGACAGTTATGAACACTGAAGCTTTCTTT; CDR3: CASRQTVMNTEAFF; V: TRBV27; J: TRBJ1-1; size: few; D: -
DNA: TGTGCCAGCAGCTTACCGGGACAGGGGGCGTACACTGAAGCTTTCTTT; CDR3: CASSLPGQGAYTEAFF; V: TRBV11-2; J: TRBJ1-1; size: -; D: TRBD1
DNA: TGTGCCAGCAGTTCTACTAGCGGTGAGCAGTTCTTC; CDR3: CASSSTSGEQFF; V: TRBV6-5; J: TRBJ2-1; size: once; D: TRBD2
DNA: TGTGCCAGCAGTGAAAAAGCCGCCGGGACAGCAGGTGTAAAACTGTTTTTT; CDR3: CASSEKAAGTAGVKLFF; V: TRBV6-1; J: TRBJ1-4; size: -; D: TRBD1